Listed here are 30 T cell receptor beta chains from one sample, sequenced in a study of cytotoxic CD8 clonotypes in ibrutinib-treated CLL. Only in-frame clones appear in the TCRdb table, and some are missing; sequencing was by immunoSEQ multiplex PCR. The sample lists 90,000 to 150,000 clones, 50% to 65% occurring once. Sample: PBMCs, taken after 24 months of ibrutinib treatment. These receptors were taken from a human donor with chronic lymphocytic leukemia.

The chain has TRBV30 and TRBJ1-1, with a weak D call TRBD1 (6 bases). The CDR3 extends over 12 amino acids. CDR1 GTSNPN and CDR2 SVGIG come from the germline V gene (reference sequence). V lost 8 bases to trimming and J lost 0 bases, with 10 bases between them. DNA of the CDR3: TGTGCCAGACAGGATTTGAACACTGAAGCTTTCTTT. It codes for CARQDLNTEAFF.

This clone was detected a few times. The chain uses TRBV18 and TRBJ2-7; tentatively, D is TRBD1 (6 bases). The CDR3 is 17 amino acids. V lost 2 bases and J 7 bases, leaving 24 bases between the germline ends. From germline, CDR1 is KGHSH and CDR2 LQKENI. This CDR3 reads CASSPAAGGHLKWEQYF. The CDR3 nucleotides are TGTGCCAGCTCACCAGCGGCTGGGGGACACCTAAAATGGGAGCAGTACTTC.

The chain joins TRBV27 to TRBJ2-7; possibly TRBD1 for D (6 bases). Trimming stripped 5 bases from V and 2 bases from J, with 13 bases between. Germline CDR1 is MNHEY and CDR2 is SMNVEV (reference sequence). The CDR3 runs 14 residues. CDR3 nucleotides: TGTGCCAGCAGTCTAGGGGGTTTACCCTACGAGCAGTACTTC. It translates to CASSLGGLPYEQYF.

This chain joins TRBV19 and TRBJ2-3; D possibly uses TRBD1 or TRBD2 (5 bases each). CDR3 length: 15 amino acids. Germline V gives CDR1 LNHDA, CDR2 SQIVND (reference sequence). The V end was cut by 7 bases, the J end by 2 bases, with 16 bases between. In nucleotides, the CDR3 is TGTGCCAGTAAGTTGCGAGGGGCAAACACAGATACGCAGTATTTT. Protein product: CASKLRGANTDTQYF. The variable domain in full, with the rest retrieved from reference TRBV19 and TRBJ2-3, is DGGITQSPKYLFRKEGQNVTLSCEQNLNHDAMYWYRQDPGQGLRLIYYSQIVNDFQKGDIAEGYSVSREKKESFPLTVTSAQKNPTAFYLCASKLRGANTDTQYFGPGTRLTVL.

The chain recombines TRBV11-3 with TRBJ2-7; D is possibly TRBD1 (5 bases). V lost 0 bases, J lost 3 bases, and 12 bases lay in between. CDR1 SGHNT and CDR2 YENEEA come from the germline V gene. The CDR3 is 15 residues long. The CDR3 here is CASSLDWGPGYEQYF. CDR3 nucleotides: TGTGCCAGCAGCTTAGATTGGGGCCCAGGCTACGAGCAGTACTTC.

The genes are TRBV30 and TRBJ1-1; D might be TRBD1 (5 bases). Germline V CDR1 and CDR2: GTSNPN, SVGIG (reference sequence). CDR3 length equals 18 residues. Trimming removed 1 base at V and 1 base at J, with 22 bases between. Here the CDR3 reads CAWSENVGTGWGNTEAFF. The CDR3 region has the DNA TGTGCCTGGAGTGAAAACGTCGGTACAGGTTGGGGGAACACTGAAGCTTTCTTT.

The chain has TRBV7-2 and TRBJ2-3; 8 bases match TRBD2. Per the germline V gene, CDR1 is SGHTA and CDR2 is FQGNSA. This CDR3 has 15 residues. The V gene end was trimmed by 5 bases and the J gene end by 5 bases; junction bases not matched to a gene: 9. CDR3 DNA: TGTGCCAGCAGCGGGCACGGGGGGGCTGGAGATACGCAGTATTTT. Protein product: CASSGHGGAGDTQYF.

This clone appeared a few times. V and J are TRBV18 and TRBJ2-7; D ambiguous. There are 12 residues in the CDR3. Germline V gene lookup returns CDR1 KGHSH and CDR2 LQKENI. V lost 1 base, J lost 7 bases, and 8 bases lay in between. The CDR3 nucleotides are TGTGCCAGCTCACCACAGGCCACTGAGCAGTACTTC. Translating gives CASSPQATEQYF. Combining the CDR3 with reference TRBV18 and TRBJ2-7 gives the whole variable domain NAGVMQNPRHLVRRRGQEARLRCSPMKGHSHVYWYRQLPEEGLKFMVYLQKENIIDESGMPKERFSAEFPKEGPSILRIQQVVRGDSAAYFCASSPQATEQYFGPGTRLTVT.

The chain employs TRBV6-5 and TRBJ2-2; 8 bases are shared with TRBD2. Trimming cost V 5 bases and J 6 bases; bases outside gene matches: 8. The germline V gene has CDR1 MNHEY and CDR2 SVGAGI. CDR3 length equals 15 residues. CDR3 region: CASSPGTRKSGELFF. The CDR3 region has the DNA TGTGCCAGCAGTCCCGGGACTAGAAAGTCCGGGGAGCTGTTTTTT.

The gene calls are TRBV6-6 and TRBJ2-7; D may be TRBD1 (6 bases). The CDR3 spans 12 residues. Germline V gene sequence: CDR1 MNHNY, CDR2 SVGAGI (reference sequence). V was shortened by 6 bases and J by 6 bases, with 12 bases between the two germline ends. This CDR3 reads CASRQGSLEQYF. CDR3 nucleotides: TGTGCCAGCAGACAGGGTTCCCTCGAGCAGTACTTC.

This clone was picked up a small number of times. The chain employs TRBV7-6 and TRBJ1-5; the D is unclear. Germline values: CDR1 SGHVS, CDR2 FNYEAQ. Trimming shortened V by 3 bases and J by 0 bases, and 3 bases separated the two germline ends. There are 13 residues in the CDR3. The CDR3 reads CASSFGSNQPQHF. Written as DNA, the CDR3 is TGTGCCAGCAGCTTTGGTAGCAATCAGCCCCAGCATTTT. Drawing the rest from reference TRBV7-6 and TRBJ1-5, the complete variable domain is GAGVSQSPRYKVTKRGQDVALRCDPISGHVSLYWYRQALGQGPEFLTYFNYEAQQDKSGLPNDRFSAERPEGSISTLTIQRTEQRDSAMYRCASSFGSNQPQHFGDGTRLSIL.

CDR3 region: CASSFAEDTQYF. CDR3 nucleotide sequence: TGTGCCAGCAGCTTTGCGGAAGATACGCAGTATTTT. The chain has TRBV7-8 and TRBJ2-3; D unresolved. CDR3 length: 12 residues. Germline V gene sequence: CDR1 SGHVS, CDR2 FQNEAQ. Trimming took off 3 bases at V and 5 bases at J, with 6 bases between the two ends.

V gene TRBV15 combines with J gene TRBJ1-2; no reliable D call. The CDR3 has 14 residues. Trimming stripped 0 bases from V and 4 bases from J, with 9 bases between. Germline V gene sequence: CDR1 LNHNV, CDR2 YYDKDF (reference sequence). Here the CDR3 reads CATSREVRTYGYTF. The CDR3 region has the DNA TGTGCCACCAGCAGAGAGGTTAGGACCTATGGCTACACCTTC.

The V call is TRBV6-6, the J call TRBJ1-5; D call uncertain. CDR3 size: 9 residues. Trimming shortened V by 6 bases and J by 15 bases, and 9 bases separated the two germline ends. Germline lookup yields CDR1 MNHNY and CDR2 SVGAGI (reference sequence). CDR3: CASSPLVHF. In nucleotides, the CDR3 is TGTGCCAGCAGCCCCCTTGTGCATTTT.

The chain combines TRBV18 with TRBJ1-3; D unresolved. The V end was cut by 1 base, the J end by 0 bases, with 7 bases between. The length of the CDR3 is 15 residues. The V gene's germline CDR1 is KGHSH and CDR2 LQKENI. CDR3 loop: CASSPRQDSGNTIYF. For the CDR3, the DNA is TGTGCCAGCTCACCACGGCAAGACTCTGGAAACACCATATATTTT. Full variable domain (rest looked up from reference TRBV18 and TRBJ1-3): NAGVMQNPRHLVRRRGQEARLRCSPMKGHSHVYWYRQLPEEGLKFMVYLQKENIIDESGMPKERFSAEFPKEGPSILRIQQVVRGDSAAYFCASSPRQDSGNTIYFGEGSWLTVV.

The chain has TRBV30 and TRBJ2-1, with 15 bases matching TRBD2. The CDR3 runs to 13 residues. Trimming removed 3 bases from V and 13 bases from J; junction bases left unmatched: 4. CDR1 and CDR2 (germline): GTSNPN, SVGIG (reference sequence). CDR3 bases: TGTGCCTGGAGAGGACTAGCGGGGGGGCCTCAGTTCTTC. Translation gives CAWRGLAGGPQFF.

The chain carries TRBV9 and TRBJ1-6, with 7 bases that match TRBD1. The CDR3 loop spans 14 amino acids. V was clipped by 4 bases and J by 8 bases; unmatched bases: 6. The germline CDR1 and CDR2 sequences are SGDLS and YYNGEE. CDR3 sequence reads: CASSPQGDHSPLHF. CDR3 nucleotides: TGTGCCAGCAGCCCCCAGGGGGACCATTCACCCCTCCACTTT.

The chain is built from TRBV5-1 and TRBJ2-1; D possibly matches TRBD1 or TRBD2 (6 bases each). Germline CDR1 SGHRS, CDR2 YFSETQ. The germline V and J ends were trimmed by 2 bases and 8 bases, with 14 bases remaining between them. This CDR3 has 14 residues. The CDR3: CASSFGGPADEQFF. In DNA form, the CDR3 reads TGCGCCAGCAGCTTCGGGGGCCCTGCCGATGAGCAGTTCTTC.

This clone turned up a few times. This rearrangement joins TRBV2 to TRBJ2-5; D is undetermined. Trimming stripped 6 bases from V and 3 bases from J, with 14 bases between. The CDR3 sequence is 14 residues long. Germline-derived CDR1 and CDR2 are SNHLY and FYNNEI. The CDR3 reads CASSAPARKETQYF. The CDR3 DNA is TGTGCCAGCAGCGCTCCAGCGAGAAAAGAGACCCAGTACTTC.

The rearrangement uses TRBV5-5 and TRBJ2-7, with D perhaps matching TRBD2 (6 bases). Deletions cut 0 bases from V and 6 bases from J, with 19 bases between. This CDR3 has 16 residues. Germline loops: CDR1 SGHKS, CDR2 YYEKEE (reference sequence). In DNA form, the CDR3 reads TGTGCCAGCAGCTTGGACCCGGCCTGGGAGGCACCCGAGCAGTACTTC. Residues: CASSLDPAWEAPEQYF.

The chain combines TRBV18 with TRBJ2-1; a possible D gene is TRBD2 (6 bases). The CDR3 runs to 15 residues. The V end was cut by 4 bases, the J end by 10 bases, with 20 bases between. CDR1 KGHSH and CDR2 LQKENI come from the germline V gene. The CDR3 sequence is CASSLYAGTGVEQFF. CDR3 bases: TGTGCCAGCTCACTGTACGCCGGAACGGGGGTCGAGCAGTTCTTC. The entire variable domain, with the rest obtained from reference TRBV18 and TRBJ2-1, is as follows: NAGVMQNPRHLVRRRGQEARLRCSPMKGHSHVYWYRQLPEEGLKFMVYLQKENIIDESGMPKERFSAEFPKEGPSILRIQQVVRGDSAAYFCASSLYAGTGVEQFFGPGTRLTVL.

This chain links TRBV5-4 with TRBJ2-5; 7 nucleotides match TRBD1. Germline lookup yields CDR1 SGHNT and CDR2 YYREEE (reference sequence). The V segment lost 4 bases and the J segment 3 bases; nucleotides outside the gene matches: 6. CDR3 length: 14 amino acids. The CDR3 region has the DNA TGTGCCAGCAGCCCGGGACAGAGGAAAGAGACCCAGTACTTC. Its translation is CASSPGQRKETQYF.

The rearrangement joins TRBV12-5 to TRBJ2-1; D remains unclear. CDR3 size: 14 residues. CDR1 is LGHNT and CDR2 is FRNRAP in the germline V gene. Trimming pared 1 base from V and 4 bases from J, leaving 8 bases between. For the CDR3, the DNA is TGTGCTAGTGGTTTGGGGCTTGATTACAATGAGCAGTTCTTC. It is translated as CASGLGLDYNEQFF.

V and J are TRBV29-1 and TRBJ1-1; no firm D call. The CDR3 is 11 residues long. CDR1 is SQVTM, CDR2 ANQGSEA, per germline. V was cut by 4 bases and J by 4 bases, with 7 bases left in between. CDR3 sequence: CSVGQTTEAFF. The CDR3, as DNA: TGCAGCGTTGGTCAGACCACTGAAGCTTTCTTT.

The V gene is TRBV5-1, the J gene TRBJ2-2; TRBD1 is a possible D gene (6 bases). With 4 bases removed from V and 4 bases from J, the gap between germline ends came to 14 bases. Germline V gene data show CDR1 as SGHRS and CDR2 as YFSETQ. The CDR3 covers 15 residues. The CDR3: CASSAGTPLTGELFF. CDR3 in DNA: TGCGCCAGCAGCGCCGGGACACCACTCACCGGGGAGCTGTTTTTT.

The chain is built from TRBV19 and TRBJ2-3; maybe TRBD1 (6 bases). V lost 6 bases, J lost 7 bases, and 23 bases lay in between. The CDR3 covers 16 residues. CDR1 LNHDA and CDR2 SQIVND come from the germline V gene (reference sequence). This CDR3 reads CASSPSRDTAIYTQYF. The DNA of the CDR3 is TGTGCCAGTAGCCCATCTAGGGACACGGCGATTTATACGCAGTATTTT. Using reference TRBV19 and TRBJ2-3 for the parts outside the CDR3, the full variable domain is DGGITQSPKYLFRKEGQNVTLSCEQNLNHDAMYWYRQDPGQGLRLIYYSQIVNDFQKGDIAEGYSVSREKKESFPLTVTSAQKNPTAFYLCASSPSRDTAIYTQYFGPGTRLTVL.

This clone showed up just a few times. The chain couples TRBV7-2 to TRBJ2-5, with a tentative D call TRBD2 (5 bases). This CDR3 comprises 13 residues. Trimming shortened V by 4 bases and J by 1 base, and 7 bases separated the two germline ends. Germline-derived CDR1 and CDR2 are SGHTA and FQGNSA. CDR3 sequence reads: CASSSGIQETQYF. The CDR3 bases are TGTGCCAGCAGCTCGGGGATCCAAGAGACCCAGTACTTC.

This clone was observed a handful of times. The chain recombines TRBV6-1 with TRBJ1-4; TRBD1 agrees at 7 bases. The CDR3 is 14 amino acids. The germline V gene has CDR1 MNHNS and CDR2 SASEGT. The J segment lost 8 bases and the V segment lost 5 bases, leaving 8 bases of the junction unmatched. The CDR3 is CASSPTGEGEKLFF. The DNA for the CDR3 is TGTGCCAGCAGTCCTACAGGGGAAGGAGAAAAACTGTTTTTT.

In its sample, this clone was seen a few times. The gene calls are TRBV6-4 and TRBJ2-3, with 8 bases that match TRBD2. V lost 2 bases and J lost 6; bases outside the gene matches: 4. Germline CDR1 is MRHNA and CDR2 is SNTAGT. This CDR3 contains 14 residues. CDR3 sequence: CASSDIGGADTQYF. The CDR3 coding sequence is TGTGCCAGCAGTGACATCGGGGGGGCGGATACGCAGTATTTT.

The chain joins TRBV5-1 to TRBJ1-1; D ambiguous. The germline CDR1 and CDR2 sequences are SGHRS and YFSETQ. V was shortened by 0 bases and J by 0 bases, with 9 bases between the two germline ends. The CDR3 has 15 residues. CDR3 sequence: CASSLVGRLNTEAFF. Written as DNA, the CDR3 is TGCGCCAGCAGCTTGGTTGGCAGATTGAACACTGAAGCTTTCTTT. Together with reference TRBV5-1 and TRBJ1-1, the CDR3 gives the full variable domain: KAGVTQTPRYLIKTRGQQVTLSCSPISGHRSVSWYQQTPGQGLQFLFEYFSETQRNKGNFPGRFSGRQFSNSRSEMNVSTLELGDSALYLCASSLVGRLNTEAFFGQGTRLTVV.